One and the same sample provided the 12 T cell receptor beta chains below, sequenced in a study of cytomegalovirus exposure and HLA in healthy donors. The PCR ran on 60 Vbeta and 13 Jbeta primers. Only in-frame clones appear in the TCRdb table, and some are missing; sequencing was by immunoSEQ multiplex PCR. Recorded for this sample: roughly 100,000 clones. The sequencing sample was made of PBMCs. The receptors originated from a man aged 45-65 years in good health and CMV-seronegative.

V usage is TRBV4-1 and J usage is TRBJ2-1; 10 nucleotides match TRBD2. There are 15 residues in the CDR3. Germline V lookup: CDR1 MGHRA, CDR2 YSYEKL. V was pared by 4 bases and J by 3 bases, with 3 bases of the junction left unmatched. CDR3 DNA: TGCGCCAGCAGCCTCCTAGCGGGGGACTACAATGAGCAGTTCTTC. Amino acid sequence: CASSLLAGDYNEQFF.

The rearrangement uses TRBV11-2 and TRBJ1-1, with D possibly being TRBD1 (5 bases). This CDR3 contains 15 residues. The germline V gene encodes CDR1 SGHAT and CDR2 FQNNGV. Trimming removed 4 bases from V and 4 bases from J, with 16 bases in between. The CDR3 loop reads CASSYRGASGTEAFF. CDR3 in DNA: TGTGCCAGCAGCTATCGTGGGGCTTCGGGCACTGAAGCTTTCTTT.

DNA for the CDR3: TGTGCCACCAGCAGCCGGGGACAGGGGAACACCGGGGAGCTGTTTTTT. Residues: CATSSRGQGNTGELFF. V usage is TRBV15 and J usage is TRBJ2-2; 9 bases align to TRBD1. The germline gives CDR1 LNHNV, CDR2 YYDKDF (reference sequence). The CDR3 is 16 residues long. The V gene end was trimmed by 3 bases and the J gene end by 1 base; junction bases not matched to a gene: 3.

The CDR3 reads CAISERYTGPNGEAFF. DNA of the CDR3: TGTGCCATCAGTGAGCGATATACAGGGCCGAATGGTGAAGCTTTCTTT. This chain links TRBV10-3 with TRBJ1-1; the D gene is possibly TRBD1 (6 bases). The CDR3 sequence is 16 residues long. Trimming took 2 bases from V and 7 from J, leaving 20 bases between them. CDR1 and CDR2 (germline): ENHRY, SYGVKD.

The CDR3 protein is CASGLRGRTEAFF. In DNA form, the CDR3 reads TGTGCCAGCGGCTTAAGGGGAAGGACTGAAGCTTTCTTT. The gene calls are TRBV6-5 and TRBJ1-1, with D perhaps matching TRBD1 (5 bases). The CDR3 is 13 residues long. The ends were cut back, 8 bases at V and 5 bases at J, with 15 bases in the middle. Germline values: CDR1 MNHEY, CDR2 SVGAGI.

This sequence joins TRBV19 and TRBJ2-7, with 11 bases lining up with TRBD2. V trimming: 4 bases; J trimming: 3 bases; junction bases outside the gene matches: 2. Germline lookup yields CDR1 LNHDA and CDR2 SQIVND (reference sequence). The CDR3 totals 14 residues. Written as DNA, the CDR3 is TGTGCCAGTAGTACTAGCGGGGGGAACTACGAGCAGTACTTC. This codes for CASSTSGGNYEQYF.

This CDR3 is CASSQEKRDTIYF. The CDR3 DNA reads as TGTGCCAGCAGCCAAGAGAAGAGGGACACCATATATTTT. The V and J genes are TRBV4-2 and TRBJ1-3; D gene ambiguous. The germline CDR1 and CDR2 sequences are LGHNA and YNFKEQ. The CDR3 has 13 amino acids. V was trimmed by 0 bases and J by 8 bases, leaving 8 bases between them.

Written as DNA, the CDR3 is TGTGCCAGCAGTGAAGCGCTTTGGGGGGGAGATACGCAGTATTTT. Protein product: CASSEALWGGDTQYF. The chain carries TRBV2 and TRBJ2-3; 7 nucleotides match TRBD2. V dropped 0 bases and J dropped 5; count of bases not matched to a gene: 5. The CDR3 loop spans 15 amino acids. Germline V CDR1 and CDR2: SNHLY, FYNNEI.

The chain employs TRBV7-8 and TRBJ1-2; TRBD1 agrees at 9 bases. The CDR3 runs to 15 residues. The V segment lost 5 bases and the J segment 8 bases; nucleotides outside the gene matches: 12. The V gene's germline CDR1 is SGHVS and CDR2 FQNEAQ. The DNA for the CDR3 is TGTGCCAGCAGCCCGCACCGGGACAGGGTGAAGGGCTACACCTTC. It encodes CASSPHRDRVKGYTF.

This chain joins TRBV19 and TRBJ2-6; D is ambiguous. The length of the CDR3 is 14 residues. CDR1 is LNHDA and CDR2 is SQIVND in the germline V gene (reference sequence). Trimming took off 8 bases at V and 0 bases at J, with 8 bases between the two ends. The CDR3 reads CASRVLSGANVLTF. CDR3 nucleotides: TGTGCCAGTCGGGTACTCTCTGGGGCCAACGTCCTGACTTTC.

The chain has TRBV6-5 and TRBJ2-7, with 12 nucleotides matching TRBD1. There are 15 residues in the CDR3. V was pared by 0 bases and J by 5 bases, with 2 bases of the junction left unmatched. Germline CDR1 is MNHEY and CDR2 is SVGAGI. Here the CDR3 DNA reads TGTGCCAGCAGTTACTCAGGGACAGGGGGCCACGAGCAGTACTTC. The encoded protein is CASSYSGTGGHEQYF.

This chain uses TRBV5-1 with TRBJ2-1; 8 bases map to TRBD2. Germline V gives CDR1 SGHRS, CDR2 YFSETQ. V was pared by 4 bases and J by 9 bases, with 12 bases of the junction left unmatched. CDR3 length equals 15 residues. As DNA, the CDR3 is TGCGCCAGCAGCACCCCGGGACTAGGGGTCGGTGAGCAGTTCTTC. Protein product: CASSTPGLGVGEQFF.